Listed below are T cell receptor beta chains from one sample, sequenced in a study of blood T cell repertoires in COVID-19. This table comes from immunoSEQ multiplex PCR, and its TCRdb copy is limited to in-frame clones, with some not included. The sample has roughly 60,000 clones; roughly 80% are singletons. The specimen was peripheral blood. The receptor source for this set is a human donor in a cohort sampled during active COVID-19. Each CDR3 is given with its conserved first and last residue. Fields, in order: D gene, V gene, clone size, J gene, CDR3 protein, CDR3 DNA. A D gene is named only where the DNA matches it firmly. Size values are once, few and many counts, or a class for expanded clones, and some rows have none.

D: NA
V: TRBV18
size: NA
J: TRBJ2-7
CDR3: CASSPRTDSYEQYF
DNA: TGTGCCAGCTCTCCTAGGACAGATTCCTACGAGCAGTACTTC

D: TRBD1
V: TRBV6-5
size: NA
J: TRBJ1-2
CDR3: CASSPDRAFYGYTF
DNA: TGTGCCAGCAGCCCGGACAGGGCCTTCTATGGCTACACCTTC

D: NA
V: TRBV9
size: NA
J: TRBJ2-1
CDR3: CASSVESGSSSYNEQFF
DNA: TGTGCCAGCAGCGTAGAAAGCGGCTCGAGCTCCTACAATGAGCAGTTCTTC

D: TRBD2
V: TRBV27
size: NA
J: TRBJ2-5
CDR3: CASSLWRGETQYF
DNA: TGTGCCAGCAGTTTATGGCGGGGGGAGACCCAGTACTTC

D: TRBD1
V: TRBV28
size: NA
J: TRBJ1-5
CDR3: CASSSSIGDRVSQPQHF
DNA: TGTGCCAGCAGTTCATCGATTGGGGACAGGGTAAGTCAGCCCCAGCATTTT

D: NA
V: TRBV6-5
size: NA
J: TRBJ2-7
CDR3: CASSYSPGSGYEQYF
DNA: TGTGCCAGCAGTTACTCCCCAGGTAGTGGGTACGAGCAGTACTTC

D: TRBD2
V: TRBV18
size: NA
J: TRBJ2-1
CDR3: CASSLELAVLYNEQFF
DNA: TGTGCCAGCTCACTGGAACTAGCGGTCCTTTACAATGAGCAGTTCTTC

D: TRBD1
V: TRBV6-5
size: NA
J: TRBJ1-3
CDR3: CASTGTGAGNTIYF
DNA: TGTGCCAGCACGGGCACAGGGGCCGGGAACACCATATATTTT

D: NA
V: TRBV18
size: NA
J: TRBJ1-5
CDR3: CASSPDSLNQPQHF
DNA: TGTGCCAGCTCACCGGACAGCCTGAATCAGCCCCAGCATTTT

D: TRBD1
V: TRBV5-6
size: NA
J: TRBJ1-2
CDR3: CASSHDRGSIYGYTF
DNA: TGTGCCAGCAGCCATGACAGGGGGTCGATCTATGGCTACACCTTC

D: NA
V: TRBV5-1
size: few
J: TRBJ1-4
CDR3: CASMGGGINEKLFF
DNA: TGCGCCAGCATGGGTGGGGGCATTAATGAAAAACTGTTTTTT

D: NA
V: TRBV5-1
size: NA
J: TRBJ1-5
CDR3: CASSSGGGGQPQHF
DNA: TGCGCCAGCAGCTCCGGGGGGGGTGGTCAGCCCCAGCATTTT

D: TRBD2
V: TRBV13
size: once
J: TRBJ2-3
CDR3: CASSLGAGGADTQYF
DNA: TGTGCCAGCAGCTTAGGAGCGGGAGGGGCAGATACGCAGTATTTT

D: TRBD2
V: TRBV30
size: NA
J: TRBJ2-2
CDR3: CASGGGLNTGELFF
DNA: TGTGCCTCCGGGGGGGGGCTGAACACCGGGGAGCTGTTTTTT

D: NA
V: TRBV11-3
size: NA
J: TRBJ2-1
CDR3: CASSLSGNSYNEQFF
DNA: TGTGCCAGCAGCTTATCTGGCAACTCCTACAATGAGCAGTTCTTC

D: TRBD1
V: TRBV9
size: once
J: TRBJ1-1
CDR3: CASSPDRENTEAFF
DNA: TGTGCCAGCAGCCCCGACAGGGAGAACACTGAAGCTTTCTTT

D: TRBD2
V: TRBV5-1
size: NA
J: TRBJ2-5
CDR3: CASSLGLAENQETQYF
DNA: TGCGCCAGCAGCTTGGGACTAGCGGAAAACCAAGAGACCCAGTACTTC

D: NA
V: TRBV27
size: NA
J: TRBJ2-2
CDR3: CASSQTAGSGELFF
DNA: TGTGCCAGCAGTCAGACTGCAGGGTCCGGGGAGCTGTTTTTT

D: NA
V: TRBV6-5
size: NA
J: TRBJ1-5
CDR3: CASREAELRPQHF
DNA: TGTGCCAGCAGGGAGGCAGAACTACGGCCCCAGCATTTT

D: TRBD1
V: TRBV2
size: NA
J: TRBJ1-1
CDR3: CASRGQPNTEAFF
DNA: TGTGCCAGCCGGGGACAGCCGAACACTGAAGCTTTCTTT

D: NA
V: TRBV6-6
size: NA
J: TRBJ1-3
CDR3: CASSQSGNTIYF
DNA: TGTGCCAGCAGCCAATCTGGAAACACCATATATTTT

D: TRBD1
V: TRBV7-9
size: NA
J: TRBJ1-2
CDR3: CASSSTETGDGYTF
DNA: TGTGCCAGCAGCTCTACCGAGACAGGGGATGGCTACACCTTC

D: TRBD1
V: TRBV30
size: NA
J: TRBJ1-2
CDR3: CAWSAGTGFGGYTF
DNA: TGTGCCTGGAGTGCCGGGACAGGGTTCGGAGGCTACACCTTC

D: NA
V: TRBV15
size: once
J: TRBJ1-5
CDR3: CATSRLPPGGNQPQHF
DNA: TGTGCCACCAGCAGGCTACCTCCTGGTGGTAATCAGCCCCAGCATTTT

D: NA
V: TRBV3-1/TRBV3-2
size: NA
J: TRBJ2-7
CDR3: CASTKSSAPAYEQYF
DNA: TGTGCCAGCACCAAATCGAGCGCGCCGGCCTACGAGCAGTACTTC

D: NA
V: TRBV6-1
size: NA
J: TRBJ2-7
CDR3: CASSESGRSYEQYF
DNA: TGTGCCAGCAGTGAAAGCGGGCGCTCCTACGAGCAGTACTTC

D: NA
V: TRBV27
size: NA
J: TRBJ2-1
CDR3: CASRTGVSYNEQFF
DNA: TGTGCCAGCAGGACAGGTGTCTCCTACAATGAGCAGTTCTTC

D: TRBD1
V: TRBV7-8
size: NA
J: TRBJ2-7
CDR3: CASSTDRGETYEQYF
DNA: TGTGCCAGCAGCACGGACAGGGGCGAAACCTACGAGCAGTACTTC

D: NA
V: TRBV29-1
size: many
J: TRBJ2-7
CDR3: CSVLGGLREQYF
DNA: TGCAGCGTTCTCGGGGGGCTACGGGAGCAGTACTTC

D: NA
V: TRBV19
size: NA
J: TRBJ1-1
CDR3: CASSIVGDTEAFF
DNA: TGTGCCAGTAGTATAGTCGGGGACACTGAAGCTTTCTTT

D: TRBD1
V: TRBV7-2
size: NA
J: TRBJ2-6
CDR3: CASSLALPGQGARGNVLTF
DNA: TGTGCCAGCAGCTTAGCACTACCGGGACAGGGGGCAAGGGGCAACGTCCTGACTTTC

D: TRBD1
V: TRBV4-1
size: NA
J: TRBJ1-1
CDR3: CASSQVGQGLNTEAFF
DNA: TGCGCCAGCAGCCAAGTCGGACAGGGGTTGAACACTGAAGCTTTCTTT

D: TRBD1
V: TRBV10-2
size: NA
J: TRBJ1-6
CDR3: CASREQGADNSPLHF
DNA: TGCGCCAGCAGGGAGCAGGGGGCAGATAATTCACCCCTCCACTTT

D: NA
V: TRBV7-9
size: NA
J: TRBJ1-4
CDR3: CASSLWGDNEKLFF
DNA: TGTGCCAGCAGCTTATGGGGGGATAATGAAAAACTGTTTTTT

D: NA
V: TRBV2
size: few
J: TRBJ2-2
CDR3: CASSDGPTGELFF
DNA: TGTGCCAGCAGTGATGGGCCGACCGGGGAGCTGTTTTTT

D: NA
V: TRBV15
size: NA
J: TRBJ2-2
CDR3: CATSRDRNTGELFF
DNA: TGTGCCACCAGCAGAGATCGGAACACCGGGGAGCTGTTTTTT

D: TRBD1
V: TRBV2
size: NA
J: TRBJ2-3
CDR3: CASSIGQGTDTQYF
DNA: TGTGCCAGCAGTATCGGACAGGGCACAGATACGCAGTATTTT

D: TRBD2
V: TRBV18
size: once
J: TRBJ2-5
CDR3: CASSPPAGGAGETQYF
DNA: TGTGCCAGCTCACCACCAGCCGGGGGGGCTGGGGAGACCCAGTACTTC

D: NA
V: TRBV15
size: NA
J: TRBJ2-1
CDR3: CATSRDMADYNEQFF
DNA: TGTGCCACCAGCAGAGATATGGCAGACTACAATGAGCAGTTCTTC

D: NA
V: TRBV27
size: NA
J: TRBJ2-7
CDR3: CASRSTGVRTYEQYF
DNA: TGTGCCAGCAGGTCGACAGGAGTCCGTACCTACGAGCAGTACTTC